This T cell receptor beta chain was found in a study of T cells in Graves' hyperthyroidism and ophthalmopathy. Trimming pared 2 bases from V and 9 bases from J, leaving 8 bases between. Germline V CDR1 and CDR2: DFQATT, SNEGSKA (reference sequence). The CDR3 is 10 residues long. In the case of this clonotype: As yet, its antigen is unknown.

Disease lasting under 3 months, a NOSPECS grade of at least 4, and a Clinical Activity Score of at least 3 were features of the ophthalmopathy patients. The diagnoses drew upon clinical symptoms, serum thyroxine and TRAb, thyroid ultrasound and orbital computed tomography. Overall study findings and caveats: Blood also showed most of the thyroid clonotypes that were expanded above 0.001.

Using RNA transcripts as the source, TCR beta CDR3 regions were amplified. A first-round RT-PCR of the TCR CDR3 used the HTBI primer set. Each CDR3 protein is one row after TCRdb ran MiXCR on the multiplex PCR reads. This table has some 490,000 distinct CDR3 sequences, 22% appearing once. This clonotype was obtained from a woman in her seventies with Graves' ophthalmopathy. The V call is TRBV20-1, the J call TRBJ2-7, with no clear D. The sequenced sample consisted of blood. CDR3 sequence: CSARLVGQYF. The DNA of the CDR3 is TGCAGTGCTAGACTAGTTGGGCAGTACTTC.